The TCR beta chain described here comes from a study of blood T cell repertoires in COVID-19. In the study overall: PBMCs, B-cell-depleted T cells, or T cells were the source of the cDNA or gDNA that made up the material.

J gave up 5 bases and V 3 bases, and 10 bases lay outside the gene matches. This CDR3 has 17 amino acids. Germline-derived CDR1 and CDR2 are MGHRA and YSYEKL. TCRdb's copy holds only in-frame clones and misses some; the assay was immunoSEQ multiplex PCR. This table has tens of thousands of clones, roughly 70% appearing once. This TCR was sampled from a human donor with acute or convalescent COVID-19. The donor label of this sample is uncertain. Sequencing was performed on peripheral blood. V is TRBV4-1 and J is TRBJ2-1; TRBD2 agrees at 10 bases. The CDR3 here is CASSQAPTSGTHNEQFF. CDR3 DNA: TGCGCCAGCAGCCAGGCCCCTACTAGCGGGACCCACAATGAGCAGTTCTTC.